This TCR beta chain was captured by sequencing in a study of human versus mouse CDR3 diversity and MHC coevolution. J gave up 4 bases and V 3 bases, and 6 bases lay outside the gene matches. Germline V gives CDR1 SGHNT, CDR2 YYREEE (reference sequence). CDR3 length equals 15 residues. TCRdb's table, derived via immunoSEQ multiplex PCR, lists solely in-frame clones and lacks some. The sample carries some 82,000 clones, roughly 93% recorded once. Sequenced input: naive CD4+ T cells from blood. Subset given: CD45RO-negative CD62L-positive naive CD4 T cells. The source of this sequence is a person between 30 and 69 years old in good health. This chain links TRBV5-4 with TRBJ1-2; 10 bases fit TRBD1. The CDR3 protein is CASSSRQGASYGYTF. CDR3 in DNA: TGTGCCAGCAGCTCCCGACAGGGGGCGAGCTATGGCTACACCTTC.